Each of the 8 T cell receptor beta chains below was sequenced from the same sample in a study of blood T cell repertoires in COVID-19. Method: immunoSEQ multiplex PCR; TCRdb's copy keeps in-frame clones and lacks some. The data hold about 160,000 clones, with roughly 82% observed a single time. What was sequenced was peripheral blood. The source of these receptors is a woman between 35 and 50 years old with COVID-19, enrolled during active disease.

The chain employs TRBV7-8 and TRBJ1-2; D is perhaps TRBD1 (6 bases). The CDR3 extends over 14 amino acids. The germline gives CDR1 SGHVS, CDR2 FQNEAQ. The V end was cut by 5 bases, the J end by 6 bases, with 16 bases between. The CDR3 sequence: CASSLDHSGDGYTF. The CDR3 DNA is TGTGCCAGCAGCCTAGATCACTCAGGGGATGGCTACACCTTC.

The chain carries TRBV4-2 and TRBJ1-2, with 9 bases matching TRBD1. V shed 6 bases and J 5 bases; nucleotides not matched to a gene: 19. Germline V gene data show CDR1 as LGHNA and CDR2 as YNFKEQ. CDR3 length equals 18 residues. CDR3 loop: CASSSSITSRDRAYGYTF. CDR3 DNA sequence: TGTGCCAGCAGTTCTTCAATAACTTCCCGGGACAGGGCTTATGGCTACACCTTC.

The chain carries TRBV28 and TRBJ1-1, with no clear D. CDR1 and CDR2 from the germline V gene are MDHEN and SYDVKM. CDR3 length: 13 amino acids. Trimming removed 8 bases from V and 1 base from J, with 11 bases in between. Written as DNA, the CDR3 is TGTGCCAGCGGGTCGGGGTCGAACACTGAAGCTTTCTTT. It translates to CASGSGSNTEAFF.

This sequence joins TRBV20-1 and TRBJ2-1; the D gene is possibly TRBD1 (5 bases). CDR3 length equals 10 residues. The V and J ends lost 3 bases and 13 bases respectively, with 10 bases between them. Germline-derived CDR1 and CDR2 are DFQATT and SNEGSKA (reference sequence). The CDR3 nucleotides are TGCAGTGCTAGTTGGGGCGGACAGTTCTTC. This codes for CSASWGGQFF.

The chain links TRBV2 to TRBJ2-2; 10 bases are a match to TRBD1. The CDR3 is made up of 16 amino acids. V lost 4 bases, J lost 4 bases, and 6 bases stayed unmatched. Germline CDR1 SNHLY, CDR2 FYNNEI. CDR3 nucleotide sequence: TGTGCCAGCAGTGCCGACAGGGGGCAGGGCACCGGGGAGCTGTTTTTT. Protein: CASSADRGQGTGELFF. Based on the CDR3 plus reference TRBV2 and TRBJ2-2, the full variable domain is EPEVTQTPSHQVTQMGQEVILRCVPISNHLYFYWYRQILGQKVEFLVSFYNNEISEKSEIFDDQFSVERPDGSNFTLKIRSTKLEDSAMYFCASSADRGQGTGELFFGEGSRLTVL.

J is TRBJ2-5 and V is TRBV9, with 14 bases that match TRBD2. The CDR3 is 15 residues long. V trimming: 4 bases; J trimming: 3 bases; junction bases outside the gene matches: 2. Germline CDR1 reads SGDLS; CDR2 reads YYNGEE. The CDR3 loop reads CASSKGLAGEETQYF. DNA of the CDR3: TGTGCCAGCAGCAAGGGACTAGCGGGAGAAGAGACCCAGTACTTC.

J is TRBJ1-1 and V is TRBV4-1; possible D gene TRBD1, 5 bases. V was pared by 4 bases and J by 0 bases, with 12 bases between. The CDR3 contains 15 residues. The V gene's germline CDR1 is MGHRA and CDR2 YSYEKL. The CDR3 spells CASSPPNRLNTEAFF. In DNA form, the CDR3 reads TGCGCCAGCAGCCCCCCGAACAGGTTGAACACTGAAGCTTTCTTT.

The chain carries TRBV6-5 and TRBJ1-2; 9 bases align to TRBD1. The length of the CDR3 is 14 residues. Unmatched junction bases numbered 7, after V lost 6 bases and J lost 5 bases. Looked up from germline, CDR1 is MNHEY and CDR2 is SVGAGI. The CDR3 nucleotides are TGTGCCAGCAGCCCGGACAGGGGAGGGTATGGCTACACCTTC. Its protein product is CASSPDRGGYGYTF.